Listed below are T cell receptor beta chains from one sample, sequenced in a study of immune evolution from preneoplasia to lung adenocarcinoma. Here immunoSEQ multiplex PCR was the method, and the copy in TCRdb shows in-frame clones only, minus some. The sample holds about 9,100 clones, 75% to 90% seen once. The sequencing input was FFPE lung adenocarcinoma in situ tissue. These receptors were taken from a person aged 70 to 85 with lung adenocarcinoma. Each CDR3 is given with its conserved first and last residue. D genes are given only for firm matches. Size tells how often a clone was seen (once, few, many) or the class of an expanded clone, and some rows leave it out.

V gene,D gene,J gene,clone size,CDR3 protein,CDR3 DNA
TRBV11-2,-,TRBJ1-5,-,CASSLMTGNSSNQPQHF,TGTGCCAGCAGCTTAATGACAGGTAATAGTTCGAATCAGCCCCAGCATTTT
TRBV28,-,TRBJ1-6,few,CASRHANSPLHF,TGTGCCAGCCGACACGCGAATTCACCCCTCCACTTT
TRBV6-5,-,TRBJ2-7,-,CASSYVNGGRNEQYF,TGTGCCAGCAGTTACGTGAATGGGGGCAGGAACGAGCAGTACTTC
TRBV6-5,-,TRBJ1-3,-,CASSTGNTIYF,TGTGCCAGCTCAACCGGAAACACCATATATTTT
TRBV19,-,TRBJ2-3,few,CASSTPGDTQYF,TGTGCCAGTAGTACGCCCGGGGATACGCAGTATTTT
TRBV10-1,-,TRBJ2-3,few,CASSGGLVDTQYF,TGCGCCAGCAGTGGGGGTTTGGTGGATACGCAGTATTTT
TRBV30,-,TRBJ1-6,-,CAWSLTIRAPRGALHF,TGTGCCTGGAGTTTGACGATCCGGGCCCCCCGGGGGGCCCTCCACTTT
TRBV19,TRBD1,TRBJ2-2,-,CASSQTGTATGELFF,TGTGCCAGTAGCCAGACCGGGACAGCTACCGGGGAGCTGTTTTTT
TRBV18,-,TRBJ2-1,-,CASSPENSQFF,TGTGCCAGCTCACCAGAAAACAGTCAGTTCTTC
TRBV2,-,TRBJ2-1,-,CASREDTYNEQFF,TGTGCCAGCAGGGAGGACACTTACAATGAGCAGTTCTTC
TRBV4-2,-,TRBJ2-5,-,CASSQETVQETQYF,TGTGCCAGCAGCCAAGAGACAGTTCAAGAGACCCAGTACTTC
TRBV5-1,TRBD2,TRBJ2-7,-,CASSFLGLAGVVSYEQYF,TGCGCCAGCAGCTTCTTGGGACTAGCGGGAGTGGTCTCCTACGAGCAGTACTTC
TRBV9,-,TRBJ1-1,few,CASSPQANTEAFF,TGTGCCAGCAGCCCTCAGGCGAACACTGAAGCTTTCTTT
TRBV5-8,-,TRBJ2-1,-,CASNPYNEQFF,TGTGCCAGCAACCCTTACAATGAGCAGTTCTTC
TRBV18,-,TRBJ2-3,-,CASSPWWGRSTDTQYF,TGTGCCAGCTCACCTTGGTGGGGCCGGAGCACAGATACGCAGTATTTT
TRBV9,-,TRBJ2-5,-,CASNPGRGTQYF,TGTGCCAGCAATCCGGGACGAGGGACCCAGTACTTC
TRBV28,-,TRBJ1-2,-,CASSFLGSRLGYTF,TGTGCCAGCAGTTTCTTGGGGTCACGCCTTGGCTACACCTTC
TRBV9,-,TRBJ1-1,-,CASSATWGGTEAFF,TGTGCCAGCAGCGCGACCTGGGGAGGGACTGAAGCTTTCTTT
TRBV7-6,TRBD1,TRBJ2-7,-,CASSGTNRDRVAYEQYF,TGTGCCAGCAGCGGTACGAACCGGGACAGGGTCGCCTACGAGCAGTACTTC
TRBV28,-,TRBJ1-2,-,CASSLVGQGLSYTF,TGTGCCAGCAGTTTAGTAGGGCAGGGTCTATCCTACACCTTC
TRBV2,-,TRBJ2-5,-,CASYRNGETQYF,TGTGCCAGCTACCGGAACGGGGAGACCCAGTACTTC
TRBV6-5,TRBD1,TRBJ2-1,-,CASSIGQGLEQFF,TGTGCCAGCAGCATCGGACAGGGGCTAGAGCAGTTCTTC
TRBV2,TRBD1,TRBJ2-7,-,CASSGQGYEQYF,TGTGCCAGCAGCGGACAGGGCTACGAGCAGTACTTC
TRBV19,-,TRBJ2-7,-,CASSPGDFSYEQYF,TGTGCCAGTAGTCCAGGGGACTTCTCCTACGAGCAGTACTTC
TRBV6-1,-,TRBJ2-1,few,CATSRGPGNEQFF,TGTGCCACCTCTCGGGGCCCTGGCAATGAGCAGTTCTTC
TRBV9,TRBD1,TRBJ1-3,-,CASSLTGQGAGTIYF,TGTGCCAGCAGCCTGACGGGACAGGGAGCCGGCACCATATATTTT
TRBV6-5,-,TRBJ2-2,-,CASSYSTYQTGELFF,TGTGCCAGCAGTTACAGCACTTATCAGACCGGGGAGCTGTTTTTT
TRBV5-1,-,TRBJ1-4,-,CASSLGFPATNEKLFF,TGCGCCAGCAGCTTGGGGTTCCCTGCAACTAATGAAAAACTGTTTTTT
TRBV7-2,-,TRBJ1-2,-,CASSLVGVDYGYTF,TGTGCCAGCAGCTTAGTAGGGGTTGACTATGGCTACACCTTC
TRBV27,-,TRBJ1-5,-,CASSFGGKQPQHF,TGTGCCAGCAGTTTCGGAGGAAAGCAGCCCCAGCATTTT
TRBV11-2,-,TRBJ1-1,-,CASSLGGITEAFF,TGTGCCAGCAGCCTCGGCGGAATCACTGAAGCTTTCTTT
TRBV7-2,-,TRBJ1-3,few,CASSLNAATGNTIYF,TGTGCCAGCAGCTTAAATGCCGCTACTGGAAACACCATATATTTT
TRBV28,-,TRBJ1-4,-,CASRQSGGYEKLFF,TGTGCCAGCAGGCAAAGTGGAGGGTATGAAAAACTGTTTTTT
TRBV30,TRBD2,TRBJ2-3,-,CAWSVGTSGASTDTQYF,TGTGCCTGGAGTGTGGGGACTAGCGGGGCTAGCACAGATACGCAGTATTTT
TRBV10-3,TRBD1,TRBJ2-5,once,CAIGGQGGETQYF,TGTGCCATCGGGGGACAGGGAGGAGAGACCCAGTACTTC
TRBV9,TRBD1,TRBJ2-7,-,CASSIRTGGADEQYF,TGTGCCAGCAGCATACGGACAGGGGGCGCCGACGAGCAGTACTTC
TRBV11-2,-,TRBJ1-4,-,CASTLATGTNEKLFF,TGTGCCAGCACCCTAGCGACGGGGACTAATGAAAAACTGTTTTTT
TRBV2,TRBD2,TRBJ2-1,-,CASSPGTSGGGQFF,TGTGCCAGCAGTCCCGGGACTAGCGGGGGAGGGCAGTTCTTC